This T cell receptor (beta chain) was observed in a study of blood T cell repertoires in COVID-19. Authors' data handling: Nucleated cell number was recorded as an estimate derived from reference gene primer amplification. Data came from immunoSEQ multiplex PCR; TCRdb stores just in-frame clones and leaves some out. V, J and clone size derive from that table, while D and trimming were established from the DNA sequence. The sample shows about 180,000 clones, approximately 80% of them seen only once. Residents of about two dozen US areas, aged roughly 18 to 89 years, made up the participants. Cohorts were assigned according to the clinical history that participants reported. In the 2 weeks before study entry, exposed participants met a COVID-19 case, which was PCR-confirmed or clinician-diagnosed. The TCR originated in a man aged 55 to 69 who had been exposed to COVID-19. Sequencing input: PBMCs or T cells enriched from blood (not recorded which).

This chain's CDR3 is CASSLSSGRTPPYEQYF. The CDR3, as DNA: TGTGCCAGCAGTTTAAGTAGTGGCAGGACACCTCCCTACGAGCAGTACTTC. V and J are TRBV27 and TRBJ2-7; perhaps TRBD1 as D (5 bases). The CDR3 spans 17 residues. Trimming removed 2 bases at V and 2 bases at J, with 19 bases between. CDR1 is MNHEY, CDR2 SMNVEV, per germline (reference sequence).